This T cell receptor beta chain was profiled in a study of cytomegalovirus exposure and HLA in healthy donors. A note on this clone: The target antigen is unknown.

The CDR3 sequence is 14 residues long. V was cut by 8 bases and J by 3 bases, with 16 bases left in between. Germline CDR1 reads LNHDA; CDR2 reads SQIVND (reference sequence). Whole-study findings and limits: A missense variant in DCLRE1C was later tied to TCR beta V- and J-gene trimming. Analysis was performed later, and it showed HLA-associated TCR beta chains to be more clonally expanded than equally common others. Presence/absence analyses rested on an assumption that sequencing depth was roughly uniform across donors.

A multiplex PCR was run with 60 Vbeta primers and 13 Jbeta primers. Profiling relied on immunoSEQ multiplex PCR, and the TCRdb table lists in-frame clones only, not all of them. The sample lists 75,000 to 80,000 clones; around 82% were seen once. The chain employs TRBV19 and TRBJ1-1; D possibly corresponds to TRBD1 (6 bases). Source material: PBMCs. The clonotype was recovered from a male donor in good health and CMV-seronegative. The CDR3 DNA is TGTGCCAGTTCGGGACAATTTGGGTACACTGAAGCTTTCTTT. This codes for CASSGQFGYTEAFF.